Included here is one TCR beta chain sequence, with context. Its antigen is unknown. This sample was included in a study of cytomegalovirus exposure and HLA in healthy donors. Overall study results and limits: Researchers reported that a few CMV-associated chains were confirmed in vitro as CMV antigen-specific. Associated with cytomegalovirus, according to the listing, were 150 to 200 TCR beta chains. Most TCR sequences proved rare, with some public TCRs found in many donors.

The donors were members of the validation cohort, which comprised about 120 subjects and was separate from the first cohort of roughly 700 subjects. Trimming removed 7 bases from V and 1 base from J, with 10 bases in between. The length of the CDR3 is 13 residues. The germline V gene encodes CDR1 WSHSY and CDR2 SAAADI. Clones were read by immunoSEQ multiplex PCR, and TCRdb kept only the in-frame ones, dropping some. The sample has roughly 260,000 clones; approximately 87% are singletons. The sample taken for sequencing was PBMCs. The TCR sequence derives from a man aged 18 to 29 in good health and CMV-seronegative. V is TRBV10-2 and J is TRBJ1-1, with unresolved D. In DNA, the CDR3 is TGCGCCAGCACCGACAACTCGAACACTGAAGCTTTCTTT. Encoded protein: CASTDNSNTEAFF.